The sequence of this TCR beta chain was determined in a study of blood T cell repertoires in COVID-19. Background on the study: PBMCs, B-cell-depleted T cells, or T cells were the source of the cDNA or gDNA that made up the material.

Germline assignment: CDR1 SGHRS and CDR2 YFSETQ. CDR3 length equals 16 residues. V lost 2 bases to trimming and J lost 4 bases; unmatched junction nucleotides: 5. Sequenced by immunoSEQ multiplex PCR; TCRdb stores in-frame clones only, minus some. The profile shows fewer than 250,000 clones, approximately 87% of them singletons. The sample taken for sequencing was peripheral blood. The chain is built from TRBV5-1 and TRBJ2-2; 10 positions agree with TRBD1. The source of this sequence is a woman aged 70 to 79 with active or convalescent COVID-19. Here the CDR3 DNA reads TGCGCCAGCAGCTTAAGACAGGGGGCAAGCACCGGGGAGCTGTTTTTT. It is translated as CASSLRQGASTGELFF.